Sequencing of this T cell receptor beta chain was carried out in a study of Ad26.COV2.S vaccination and SARS-CoV-2 variants. On the study more broadly: Ad26.COV2.S arm of COV1001 included the donor.

TCRdb keeps only in-frame clones here, not all; method: immunoSEQ multiplex PCR. The data show some 350,000 clones, about 85% seen once. The treatment denotes: roughly 18 received Ad26.COV2.S at low or high dose, single or two shots; about 5 received placebo; per-sample allocation not given. The study sampled participants on day 63 after the first vaccine or placebo injection. The specimen comprised peripheral blood, sampled in a trial of Ad26.COV2.S vaccine versus placebo. This receptor was identified in a person aged 18-65 years who received the Ad26.COV2.S COVID-19 vaccine or a placebo.

The CDR3 is CASSSLGQGDEKLFF. The CDR3 DNA sequence: TGTGCCAGCAGTTCCCTGGGACAGGGAGATGAAAAACTGTTTTTT. The chain uses TRBV6-6 and TRBJ1-4; 9 bases fit TRBD1. V was pared by 4 bases and J by 6 bases, with 6 bases of the junction left unmatched. CDR1 and CDR2 (germline): MNHNY, SVGAGI (reference sequence). This CDR3 has 15 residues.